One and the same sample provided the 10 T cell receptor beta chains below, sequenced in a study of CD8+CD57+ T cells in acquired aplastic anemia. CDR3 and TCR beta VDJ profiling relied on a genomic DNA template. Using its own MiXCR run on the reads, TCRdb lists one record per CDR3 protein. The sample records 150,000 to 200,000 distinct CDR3 sequences, around 66% being singletons. Sequenced material: sorted CD4+, CD8+, or CD8+CD57+ T cells (not recorded which) from PBMCs. The receptors were sampled from a human donor with severe aplastic anemia or a healthy control (not recorded which).

This clonotype was picked up many times. The gene calls are TRBV19 and TRBJ2-7; D unclear. Germline CDR1 is LNHDA and CDR2 is SQIVND (reference sequence). The CDR3 loop spans 15 amino acids. V lost 2 bases to trimming and J lost 3 bases, with 14 bases between them. As DNA, the CDR3 is TGTGCCAGTAGTATATCCCCCCACCCCAACTACGAGCAGTACTTC. Its protein is CASSISPHPNYEQYF.

The V and J genes are TRBV19 and TRBJ1-2, with no clear D. This CDR3 has 13 residues. V was clipped by 9 bases and J by 5 bases, with 16 bases between them. CDR1 and CDR2 from the germline V gene are LNHDA and SQIVND (reference sequence). CDR3 nucleotides: TGTGCCAGCAGCTTCCTCTCGGTGTATGGCTACACCTTC. Translated, it gives CASSFLSVYGYTF. Full variable domain (rest looked up from reference TRBV19 and TRBJ1-2): DGGITQSPKYLFRKEGQNVTLSCEQNLNHDAMYWYRQDPGQGLRLIYYSQIVNDFQKGDIAEGYSVSREKKESFPLTVTSAQKNPTAFYLCASSFLSVYGYTFGSGTRLTVV.

This clonotype was seen ten or more times. The V call is TRBV7-6, the J call TRBJ1-4; tentative D call: TRBD1 (6 bases). Trimming cost V 6 bases and J 4 bases, with 12 bases left between them. CDR1 and CDR2 from the germline V gene are SGHVS and FNYEAQ. This CDR3 spans 14 amino acids. The CDR3 protein is CASRGGGINEKLFF. CDR3 DNA: TGTGCCAGCAGAGGCGGGGGCATTAATGAAAAACTGTTTTTT.

Concerning this clonotype: The CDR3 end shows no conserved phenylalanine or tryptophan, and so a read error is likely. This chain uses TRBV15 with TRBJ2-7; D remains ambiguous. Trimming pared 0 bases from V and 4 bases from J, leaving 13 bases between. Germline values: CDR1 LNHNV, CDR2 YYDKDF (reference sequence). This CDR3 contains 15 residues. CDR3 coding DNA: TGTGCCACCAGCAGAGATCCTTCCCCTCATTACGAGCAGTACTCC. Translation: CATSRDPSPHYEQYS.

This clonotype was counted a few times. The chain carries TRBV10-3 and TRBJ2-7; TRBD2 aligns across 8 bases. The V gene's germline CDR1 is ENHRY and CDR2 SYGVKD. CDR3 length equals 12 residues. The ends lost 10 bases at V and 4 bases at J; junction bases unmatched: 6. In DNA form, the CDR3 reads TGTGCCACCGGGGGGGACGGTTACGAGCAGTACTTC. The encoded protein is CATGGDGYEQYF.

This clonotype was detected a few times. The chain links TRBV5-1 to TRBJ2-3, with a possible D match to TRBD1 (6 bases). The CDR3 covers 14 residues. Germline V lookup: CDR1 SGHRS, CDR2 YFSETQ. Trimming left V 3 bases short and J 2 bases short, with 10 bases between. Written as DNA, the CDR3 is TGCGCCAGCAGCTCGTGGACAGCCACAGATACGCAGTATTTT. It encodes CASSSWTATDTQYF. Drawing the rest from reference TRBV5-1 and TRBJ2-3, the complete variable domain is KAGVTQTPRYLIKTRGQQVTLSCSPISGHRSVSWYQQTPGQGLQFLFEYFSETQRNKGNFPGRFSGRQFSNSRSEMNVSTLELGDSALYLCASSSWTATDTQYFGPGTRLTVL.

The chain is built from TRBV12-3 or TRBV12-4 and TRBJ1-1; D call uncertain. The CDR3 is 11 amino acids. V lost 6 bases and J lost 7, with 9 bases in between. CDR3 residues: CASRDRVEAFF. In DNA, the CDR3 is TGTGCCAGCAGGGATCGGGTTGAAGCTTTCTTT.

With respect to this clonotype: The DNA is left out, because the CDR3 cannot be placed on it with certainty; the CDR3 is given as TCRdb lists it. The J gene is TRBJ1-4, the V gene TRBV10-1; TRBD1, as called in the table, went unchecked against the DNA. CDR1 is WNHNN, CDR2 SYGVQD, per germline (reference sequence). The length of the CDR3 is 20 amino acids, counting both ends. CDR3 amino acids: CASQDSSGRDRGVTNEKLFF.

V usage is TRBV20-1 and J usage is TRBJ1-6; D is ambiguous. The CDR3 is made up of 13 amino acids. CDR1 and CDR2 from the germline V gene are DFQATT and SNEGSKA (reference sequence). The CDR3 region has the DNA TGCAGCGCGAAGGAGACCTATAATTCACCCCTCCACTTT. Its translation: CSAKETYNSPLHF.

The rearrangement links TRBV5-4 to TRBJ2-7, with D possibly being TRBD2 (5 bases). This CDR3 contains 15 residues. Germline V CDR1 and CDR2: SGHNT, YYREEE (reference sequence). Trimming cost V 0 bases and J 2 bases, with 12 bases left between them. The CDR3 reads CASSLGGPYTYEQYF. CDR3 sequence (DNA): TGTGCCAGCAGCTTGGGAGGGCCTTACACCTACGAGCAGTACTTC.